The rows below give T cell receptor beta chains drawn from one sample of a study of T cell changes during pregnancy in multiple sclerosis. Profiling relied on immunoSEQ multiplex PCR, and the TCRdb table lists in-frame clones only, not all of them. Counted here are about 42,000 clones, 84% occurring once; the ten biggest clones make up 0.55% to 0.75%. The source was CD4+ T cells from peripheral blood mononuclear cells, collected before pregnancy. The receptor source for this set is a female donor with multiple sclerosis, enrolled in a pregnancy study. The CDR3 runs from the conserved cysteine through the conserved F or W. Each record gives: clone size, D gene, V gene, J gene, CDR3 DNA, CDR3 protein. A D gene is named only where the DNA matches it firmly. Size is stated for part of the rows, as once, few or many counts, or as a class when the clone is expanded.

-	-	TRBV9	TRBJ2-3	TGTGCCAGCAGCTCTCGAGCGGGTAGCACAGATACGCAGTATTTT	CASSSRAGSTDTQYF
-	-	TRBV19	TRBJ2-7	TGTGCCAGTAGTATAGGTCGGAGCTACGAGCAGTACTTC	CASSIGRSYEQYF
-	-	TRBV11-2	TRBJ2-6	TGTGCCGGAGACCGAGGAGGCGCAAGAACCAACGTCCTGACTTTC	CAGDRGGARTNVLTF
-	-	TRBV27	TRBJ1-1	TGTGCCAGCAGTTTCTCCGCTTCGGGGGGCACTGAAGCTTTCTTT	CASSFSASGGTEAFF
-	-	TRBV25-1	TRBJ1-2	TGTGCCAGCAGCGCCGCGGGCGGGAACTATGGCTACACCTTC	CASSAAGGNYGYTF
-	-	TRBV30	TRBJ1-4	TGTGCCTGGAGTAACCCCCGGGGGGGGAATGAAAAACTGTTTTTT	CAWSNPRGGNEKLFF
-	-	TRBV2	TRBJ1-1	TGTGCCAGCATAGAAGGGGTAGACACTGAAGCTTTCTTT	CASIEGVDTEAFF
-	TRBD2	TRBV19	TRBJ2-7	TGTGCCAGTAGTACTGAACGGGGGGGATACTACGAGCAGTACTTC	CASSTERGGYYEQYF
-	TRBD2	TRBV5-1	TRBJ2-7	TGCGCCAGCAGCCACCGGACTAGCGGGAGTCGCGAGCAGTACTTC	CASSHRTSGSREQYF
-	-	TRBV7-6	TRBJ1-5	TGTGCCAGCAGCATGGGGGGGGCGAACAATCAGCCCCAGCATTTT	CASSMGGANNQPQHF
few	-	TRBV7-8	TRBJ2-1	TGTGCCAGCAGCCCCCGGAGGGGGCCCAACAATGAGCAGTTCTTC	CASSPRRGPNNEQFF
few	TRBD1	TRBV6-6	TRBJ1-6	TGTGCCAGCAAGTTGGACAGGGATTATAATTCACCCCTCCACTTT	CASKLDRDYNSPLHF
-	TRBD1	TRBV5-8	TRBJ1-1	TGTGCCAGCAGCTTGGGACAGGGGGTTTCGCAAGCTTTCTTT	CASSLGQGVSQAFF
-	TRBD2	TRBV19	TRBJ2-7	TGTGCCAGTGGGTACACTAGCGGCAGCTCCTACGAGCAGTACTTC	CASGYTSGSSYEQYF
-	-	TRBV18	TRBJ1-1	TGTGCCAGCTCACCAACCGGAGACAGCCTATTGAACACTGAAGCTTTCTTT	CASSPTGDSLLNTEAFF